These T cell receptor beta chains were read from a single sample in a study of T cells in Graves' hyperthyroidism and ophthalmopathy. TCRdb reprocessed the multiplex PCR reads via MiXCR and lists one record per CDR3 protein. This sample yields about 210,000 distinct CDR3 sequences, of which 17% are seen a single time; approximately 50% belongs to the top ten. The sequenced material came from blood. The source of these receptors is a man between 45 and 60 years old with Graves' hyperthyroidism. The CDR3 runs from the conserved cysteine through the conserved F or W. A D gene is named only where the DNA matches it firmly. Only some rows state a clone size, as once, few, many or a class for expanded clones.

clone_size j_call v_call d_call cdr3_nt cdr3_aa
many TRBJ2-1 TRBV3-1 TRBD2 TGTGCCAGCAGCCAAGATAAGGCGGGAGGGAGTACTGAGCAGTTCTTC CASSQDKAGGSTEQFF
few TRBJ2-5 TRBV28 - TGTGCCAGCATCCCAGATGAGTACCAAGAGACCCAGTACTTC CASIPDEYQETQYF
- TRBJ2-5 TRBV6-2/TRBV6-3 TRBD2 TGTGCCAGCCGAGACCCCCCCAGCGGGAGAGAGACCCAGTACTTC CASRDPPSGRETQYF
few TRBJ2-2 TRBV20-1 TRBD2 TGCAGTGCAACGACTAGCGGCGCGAACACCGGGGAGCTGTTTTTT CSATTSGANTGELFF
many TRBJ2-3 TRBV27 TRBD1 TGTGCCAGCAGTCCTCGGGACAGGGCATGGGGTACGCAGTATTTT CASSPRDRAWGTQYF
- TRBJ2-5 TRBV4-1 TRBD2 TGCGCCAGCAGCCAAGTAGTCGGGCAGCGGGAGGGCAAGGAGACCCAGTACTTC CASSQVVGQREGKETQYF
many TRBJ2-3 TRBV7-2 - TGTGCCAGCAGCCCCAAGATAGGTCCAGATACGCAGTATTTT CASSPKIGPDTQYF
many TRBJ1-5 TRBV30 - TGTGCCTGGAGTCGGGGGGATCTCAATCAGCCCCAGCATTTT CAWSRGDLNQPQHF
many TRBJ2-1 TRBV3-1 TRBD2 TGTGCCAGCAGCTACACTAGCGGAGGTATCAATGAGCAGTTCTTC CASSYTSGGINEQFF
many TRBJ2-5 TRBV20-1 - TGCAGTGCCCGAAAACAGGCGTCAGGAGAGACCCAGTACTTC CSARKQASGETQYF
many TRBJ2-7 TRBV25-1 - TGTGCCAGCAGTGAATTTGGTACAGAAGAGCAGTACTTC CASSEFGTEEQYF
few TRBJ2-3 TRBV5-1 - TGCGCCAGCGCGGAGGCCTCAGATACGCAGTATTTT CASAEASDTQYF
many TRBJ2-3 TRBV24-1 - TGTGCCACCAGTGTGTCCCTTATGAGCACAGATACGCAGTATTTT CATSVSLMSTDTQYF
few TRBJ1-2 TRBV9 - TGTGCCAGCAGCGTAGCCCCATACTATGGCTACACCTTC CASSVAPYYGYTF
many TRBJ2-7 TRBV28 - TGTGCCAGCAGTCCTGCGGGTGGGTACGAGCAGTACTTC CASSPAGGYEQYF
many TRBJ1-1 TRBV4-1 - TGCGCCAGCAGCCAAGAGGGGGGGCGAGGTTCACTCGCTGACACTGAAGCTTTCTTT CASSQEGGRGSLADTEAFF
many TRBJ2-7 TRBV28 - TGTGCCAGCAGTTTATATACGTCAGTTCCGTACGAGCAGTACTTC CASSLYTSVPYEQYF
- TRBJ2-2 TRBV24-1 - TGTGCCACCGGCCGGGCCGGAACCGGGGAGCTGTTTTTT CATGRAGTGELFF
few TRBJ2-6 TRBV7-2 - TGTGCCAGCAGGGGCCGGTTTTTTAGCAGGGTCTCTGGGGCCAACGTCCTGACTTTC CASRGRFFSRVSGANVLTF
many TRBJ2-3 TRBV11-2 - TGTGCCAGCAGCTTATGGCGTCGGTCTAGCACAGATACGCAGTATTTT CASSLWRRSSTDTQYF
many TRBJ2-3 TRBV12-3/TRBV12-4 - TGTGCCAGCACCCCCGGTAGCCGGGGTGGGGATACGCAGTATTTT CASTPGSRGGDTQYF
many TRBJ1-3 TRBV30 - TGTGCCTGGAGGTCTAGAGGCCAGACCATATATTTT CAWRSRGQTIYF